This T cell receptor beta chain was found in a study of blood T cell repertoires in COVID-19 (dated by TCRdb to 2020 to 2022). Study-level background: The collaborator samples originated in the United States, Italy and Spain and spanned the acute and convalescent phases of COVID-19. Samples were obtained from the ongoing ImmuneRACE study (first 160 participants) and from 1,254 subjects provided by 6 global collaborators. The prospective study material was composed of cDNA or gDNA derived from T cells, B-cell-depleted T cells, or PBMCs. Where available, HLA class I and class II types were taken from metadata supplied by the sample provider and were not determined by assay-based typing. Subjects who had been exposed to COVID-19, were actively infected with it, or had recovered from it provided the deeply sampled blood TCRbeta repertoires that made up the dataset. A freely available public database, intended as a resource for researchers studying the immune response to SARS-CoV-2, is where the repertoires were released. Sample metadata almost always included a de-identified subject ID, COVID-19 status, age in years and sex. The study at large found these results: Clinical and demographic metadata were provided uncurated, with the amount varying by source and participant.

CDR1 is given as LNHDA and CDR2 as SQIVND, both from the germline V gene (reference sequence). V drops 3 bases and J drops 8 bases, leaving 14 bases in between. The CDR3 holds 14 amino acids from the cysteine to the phenylalanine. Left in the record is the CDR3 DNA by itself, 42 bases read in frame from the first base. The collaborating institutions used their own protocols to collect whole blood in K2EDTA tubes. For TCRbeta analysis, collaborators shipped samples in one of three forms: frozen whole blood, isolated PBMCs, or DNA extracted from either of those sample types. This clone was detected a few times. The antigen it binds to is not known. There are no base qualities to consult, and no much larger clone falls within one base. TCRbeta CDR3 regions were amplified from genomic DNA by means of the immunoSEQ Assay, a bias-controlled multiplex PCR. On the authors' methods: Within the assay, amplification of reference gene primers was used to estimate how many nucleated cells each sample contained. To quantify the absolute abundance of each unique TCRbeta CDR3 rearrangement, sequence reads were collapsed and filtered. For each sample, productive Simpson clonality was calculated as the square root of Simpson's diversity index across productive rearrangements. Entries here come from immuneACCESS through TCRdb and include only in-frame sequences with V and J called. Some clones fail to appear in such tables; in the studies checked, an unresolved V gene covers under half of the shortfall, and the cause of the remainder is unknown. The V and J calls and clone size were taken over from that table, and D and trimming were inferred from the DNA. The sample table shows under 120,000 clones, and about 88% are seen once. The ten largest make up less than 2.5% of the sample.

Recombination joined TRBV19 with TRBJ2-1, and TRBD2 may be the D gene, going by 6 matching bases. The receptor was derived from a human donor in a cohort sampled during active COVID-19. The sequenced material came from peripheral blood. This receptor has the CDR3 CASSIRRATDEQFF. The sequenced DNA is TGTGCCAGTAGTATTAGGAGGGCTACAGATGAGCAGTTCTTC.